The present T cell receptor beta chain was sequenced within a study of read filtering for tumor transcriptome and immune sequencing. Study-wide results and limits: Without single-read clonotypes, shared clonotype proportions correlated more between IR-seq and RNA-seq.

The library was built from roughly 400 ng RNA with molecular barcoded adaptors for alpha/delta and beta/gamma chains. One entry per CDR3 protein results from TCRdb running MiXCR on the reads. Of 75,000 to 95,000 distinct CDR3 sequences in the sample, 9% to 15% are singletons; the top ten hold under 15%. This clonotype occurred many times. Its specificity is unknown. The CDR3 totals 18 residues. Germline V gene sequence: CDR1 SGDLS, CDR2 YYNGEE. The ends were cut back, 4 bases at V and 3 bases at J, with 20 bases in the middle. Sequencing was done on a sample of a population of CD138-negative cells sorted from bone marrow. The chain employs TRBV9 and TRBJ1-6; possible D gene TRBD1, 5 bases. This TCR was recovered from a donor aged 40 or older with multiple myeloma. The CDR3: CASSPGYGRGIYNSPLHF. In nucleotides, the CDR3 is TGTGCCAGCAGCCCAGGGTATGGACGCGGAATCTATAATTCACCCCTCCACTTT.